The 6 T cell receptor beta chains reported below all come from one sample, sequenced in a study of shared clonotypes between healthy human individuals. Assay used: immunoSEQ multiplex PCR; TCRdb lists only in-frame clones, some missing. The data contain a few million clones, roughly 92% of them singletons. The specimen was naive CD4+ T cells from PBMCs. Indicated subset: CD45RA+ positively selected. The receptors were gathered from a man younger than 30 in good health. Some clones in this sample may be carry-over from other donors' samples.

The genes are TRBV28 and TRBJ1-1, with D perhaps matching TRBD1 (6 bases). The CDR3 covers 15 residues. V shed 3 bases and J shed 0 bases, with 11 bases lying between them. Germline values: CDR1 MDHEN, CDR2 SYDVKM. The CDR3 sequence: CASSLGAAMNTEAFF. The CDR3 coding sequence is TGTGCCAGCAGTTTGGGGGCGGCCATGAACACTGAAGCTTTCTTT.

V usage is TRBV4-3 and J usage is TRBJ2-2; TRBD1 aligns across 9 bases. Germline values: CDR1 LGHNA, CDR2 YSLEER. After removal of 1 base from V and 7 bases from J, the junction contained 4 bases not matched to a gene. The CDR3 extends over 15 amino acids. CDR3 sequence reads: CASSQAGQGIGELFF. As DNA, the CDR3 is TGCGCCAGCAGCCAAGCGGGACAGGGTATCGGGGAGCTGTTTTTT.

This clone has just one count. The chain is built from TRBV6-5 and TRBJ2-5; D remains unclear. Deletions cut 2 bases from V and 5 bases from J, with 12 bases between. This CDR3 contains 14 residues. The germline V gene encodes CDR1 MNHEY and CDR2 SVGAGI. CDR3 region: CASSYAGVRETQYF. The CDR3 DNA is TGTGCCAGCAGTTACGCTGGGGTACGGGAGACCCAGTACTTC.

The rearrangement uses TRBV5-1 and TRBJ1-6, with TRBD1 matching 10 bases. This CDR3 comprises 14 residues. V lost 4 bases and J lost 13; bases outside the gene matches: 8. Germline-derived CDR1 and CDR2 are SGHRS and YFSETQ. The CDR3, as DNA: TGCGCCAGCAGCCAGACAGGGGGCGAGGAGCCCCTCCACTTT. Residues: CASSQTGGEEPLHF.

This chain joins TRBV4-2 and TRBJ2-7; possibly TRBD1 or TRBD2 for D (6 bases each). The CDR3 is 16 amino acids. Trimming took off 1 base at V and 6 bases at J, with 19 bases between the two ends. Germline CDR1 LGHNA, CDR2 YNFKEQ. DNA for the CDR3: TGTGCCAGCAGCCAAGGGGGGACACTCTTCGGGAGCGAGCAGTACTTC. Protein product: CASSQGGTLFGSEQYF.

This chain joins TRBV5-1 and TRBJ2-1; 8 nucleotides line up with TRBD1. The CDR3 has 15 residues. Germline lookup yields CDR1 SGHRS and CDR2 YFSETQ. V dropped 1 base and J dropped 10; count of bases not matched to a gene: 10. The CDR3 is CASSLLQGASFEQFF. The CDR3 DNA reads as TGCGCCAGCAGCTTGTTGCAGGGGGCGAGTTTCGAGCAGTTCTTC. The variable domain in full, completed from reference TRBV5-1 and TRBJ2-1, reads KAGVTQTPRYLIKTRGQQVTLSCSPISGHRSVSWYQQTPGQGLQFLFEYFSETQRNKGNFPGRFSGRQFSNSRSEMNVSTLELGDSALYLCASSLLQGASFEQFFGPGTRLTVL.